The 27 T cell receptor beta chains reported below all come from one sample, sequenced in a study of cytomegalovirus exposure and HLA in healthy donors. Generated by immunoSEQ multiplex PCR, the TCRdb table keeps only in-frame clones and is missing some. The sample yields approximately 72,000 clones, roughly 92% seen once. The sequenced sample consisted of PBMCs. The receptors come from a woman under 30 in good health and CMV-seronegative.

The chain employs TRBV11-2 and TRBJ2-4; D is possibly TRBD2 (6 bases). This CDR3 contains 18 residues. V was pared by 0 bases and J by 3 bases, with 18 bases between. Looked up from germline, CDR1 is SGHAT and CDR2 is FQNNGV. CDR3 nucleotide sequence: TGTGCCAGCAGCTTAGATCATCGGAGGGGCCTAGTCAAAAACATTCAGTACTTC. Translation: CASSLDHRRGLVKNIQYF. The complete variable domain, with remaining parts taken from reference TRBV11-2 and TRBJ2-4, reads EAGVAQSPRYKIIEKRQSVAFWCNPISGHATLYWYQQILGQGPKLLIQFQNNGVVDDSQLPKDRFSAERLKGVDSTLKIQPAKLEDSAVYLCASSLDHRRGLVKNIQYFGAGTRLSVL.

The rearrangement uses TRBV19 and TRBJ2-7; 10 positions match TRBD2. The germline V gene has CDR1 LNHDA and CDR2 SQIVND (reference sequence). There are 15 residues in the CDR3. The V and J ends lost 4 bases and 7 bases, in that order; junction bases with no gene match: 10. The CDR3 protein is CASSSRTSGQFEQYF. The CDR3 region has the DNA TGTGCCAGTAGTAGCAGGACTAGCGGTCAATTTGAGCAGTACTTC.

The chain couples TRBV27 to TRBJ2-1, with 8 nucleotides matching TRBD2. The junction had 6 bases not matched to a gene; V was cut back by 5 bases and J by 0 bases. This CDR3 region has 16 residues. Per germline, CDR1 MNHEY and CDR2 SMNVEV (reference sequence). CDR3 DNA: TGTGCCAGCAGTCACCGCGGGGGGCCCTCCTACAATGAGCAGTTCTTC. Translated: CASSHRGGPSYNEQFF.

The chain recombines TRBV21-1 with TRBJ1-5; the table's D gene call, TRBD1, was not cross checked with the DNA. TRBV21-1 counts as a pseudogene. The CDR3 runs to 15 residues. The CDR3, as DNA: TGTGCCAGCAGCAACCCAGGGTGGCGGAATCAGCCCCAGCATTTT. Protein: CASSNPGWRNQPQHF.

This chain links TRBV7-2 with TRBJ2-2, with 8 bases matching TRBD1. The ends lost 4 bases at V and 6 bases at J; junction bases unmatched: 4. The CDR3 is made up of 14 amino acids. Germline V gene lookup returns CDR1 SGHTA and CDR2 FQGNSA. Here the CDR3 reads CASSSQGGAGELFF. CDR3 DNA: TGTGCCAGCAGCTCACAGGGGGGCGCCGGGGAGCTGTTTTTT.

The CDR3 reads CASRDRNQPQHF. DNA of the CDR3: TGTGCCAGCCGGGACAGAAATCAGCCCCAGCATTTT. The chain joins TRBV19 to TRBJ1-5; 7 bases fit TRBD1. J was trimmed by 4 bases and V by 9 bases; bases with no gene match: 3. The CDR3 covers 12 residues. Germline V gene lookup returns CDR1 LNHDA and CDR2 SQIVND (reference sequence). The variable domain in full, completed from reference TRBV19 and TRBJ1-5, reads DGGITQSPKYLFRKEGQNVTLSCEQNLNHDAMYWYRQDPGQGLRLIYYSQIVNDFQKGDIAEGYSVSREKKESFPLTVTSAQKNPTAFYLCASRDRNQPQHFGDGTRLSIL.

CDR3 DNA: TGTGCCAGCAGTGATACGTATGGCAGGGTGAATGGCTACACCTTC. This gives the protein CASSDTYGRVNGYTF. The V gene is TRBV25-1, the J gene TRBJ1-2; weak D call: TRBD1 (5 bases). V was trimmed by 3 bases and J by 6 bases, leaving 17 bases between them. In germline, CDR1 is MGHDK, CDR2 SYGVNS. This CDR3 contains 15 residues.

The gene calls are TRBV7-9 and TRBJ2-3; 8 bases agree with TRBD2. CDR1 SEHNR and CDR2 FQNEAQ come from the germline V gene (reference sequence). The ends lost 5 bases at V and 2 bases at J; junction bases unmatched: 9. The CDR3 is made up of 16 amino acids. In nucleotides, the CDR3 is TGTGCCAGCAGCATTAATAGCGGGGAGGCCACAGATACGCAGTATTTT. Translation: CASSINSGEATDTQYF.

The V and J genes are TRBV5-1 and TRBJ1-4; D gene uncertain. The CDR3 covers 18 residues. Germline V lookup: CDR1 SGHRS, CDR2 YFSETQ. The germline V and J ends were trimmed by 4 bases and 0 bases, with 19 bases remaining between them. The CDR3: CASSRGRQSMATNEKLFF. DNA of the CDR3: TGCGCCAGCAGCCGTGGCAGGCAATCTATGGCAACTAATGAAAAACTGTTTTTT.

This chain uses TRBV11-2 with TRBJ1-2; D gene unclear. CDR3 length: 12 amino acids. Germline V gene lookup returns CDR1 SGHAT and CDR2 FQNNGV. Deletions cut 1 base from V and 8 bases from J, with 8 bases between. Here the CDR3 reads CASSLGRGGYTF. The DNA of the CDR3 is TGTGCCAGCAGCTTAGGACGAGGAGGCTACACCTTC.

V gene TRBV27 combines with J gene TRBJ1-2; 9 bases are shared with TRBD1. Germline lookup yields CDR1 MNHEY and CDR2 SMNVEV (reference sequence). J was trimmed by 4 bases and V by 5 bases; bases with no gene match: 8. The CDR3 is 15 residues long. The CDR3 loop is CASSPWDRATYGYTF. CDR3 nucleotides: TGTGCCAGCAGTCCTTGGGACAGGGCTACCTATGGCTACACCTTC.

This chain uses TRBV5-1 with TRBJ2-7, with TRBD1 as a possible D gene (6 bases). The CDR3 sequence is 15 residues long. The V end was cut by 3 bases, the J end by 6 bases, with 19 bases between. CDR1 SGHRS and CDR2 YFSETQ come from the germline V gene. This CDR3 reads CASSSSSGTIFEQYF. The CDR3 DNA reads TGCGCCAGCAGCTCATCCTCCGGGACAATATTCGAGCAGTACTTC.

V usage is TRBV10-3 and J usage is TRBJ2-5; D perhaps matches TRBD2 (5 bases). V was cut by 0 bases and J by 0 bases, with 8 bases left in between. In germline, CDR1 is ENHRY, CDR2 SYGVKD. The CDR3 loop spans 15 amino acids. CDR3: CAISESGRHQETQYF. CDR3 coding DNA: TGTGCCATCAGTGAGTCTGGGAGACACCAAGAGACCCAGTACTTC.

V usage is TRBV5-6 and J usage is TRBJ1-3; D uncertain. The V gene's germline CDR1 is SGHDT and CDR2 YYEEEE. CDR3 length equals 17 residues. V lost 0 bases and J 0 bases, leaving 13 bases between the germline ends. CDR3 coding DNA: TGTGCCAGCAGCTTGGTTTACAGACAAAGCTCTGGAAACACCATATATTTT. Residues: CASSLVYRQSSGNTIYF.

The chain joins TRBV7-3 to TRBJ2-5; D is perhaps TRBD2 (5 bases). Looked up from germline, CDR1 is SGHTA and CDR2 is FQGTGA. This CDR3 contains 15 residues. Between the trimmed V and J ends, which lost 1 base and 5 bases, there was a span of 14 bases. CDR3 protein: CASSLNGEWGETQYF. CDR3 bases: TGTGCCAGCAGCTTAAACGGGGAATGGGGTGAGACCCAGTACTTC.

The V call is TRBV6-5, the J call TRBJ1-1, with a possible D match to TRBD1 (5 bases). Germline V CDR1 and CDR2: MNHEY, SVGAGI. The germline V and J ends were trimmed by 6 bases and 5 bases, with 16 bases remaining between them. This CDR3 comprises 14 residues. The CDR3 DNA is TGTGCCAGCAGGCCCCCAGGGAGGAGGACTGAAGCTTTCTTT. Encoded protein: CASRPPGRRTEAFF.

This chain uses TRBV28 with TRBJ2-7; D perhaps matches TRBD1 (6 bases). The germline V and J ends were trimmed by 6 bases and 3 bases, with 15 bases remaining between them. Germline lookup yields CDR1 MDHEN and CDR2 SYDVKM. The CDR3 runs to 14 residues. The CDR3 reads CASRGDQDSYEQYF. The DNA for the CDR3 is TGTGCCAGCAGGGGCGACCAGGACAGCTACGAGCAGTACTTC.

The chain couples TRBV7-9 to TRBJ1-5, with a tentative D call TRBD1 (5 bases). This CDR3 has 15 residues. V lost 10 bases and J lost 11, with 27 bases in between. From germline, CDR1 is SEHNR and CDR2 FQNEAQ (reference sequence). CDR3 DNA: TGTGCCACCCTAAACAGTGACAGTCCCGAACGGTCCCAGCATTTT. Encoded protein: CATLNSDSPERSQHF.

CDR3 amino acids: CASSPIVRGGVYNEQFF. The DNA of the CDR3 is TGTGCCAGCAGTCCGATCGTTAGGGGTGGGGTTTACAATGAGCAGTTCTTC. V usage is TRBV27 and J usage is TRBJ2-1; maybe TRBD1 (5 bases). The CDR3 is made up of 17 amino acids. CDR1 and CDR2 from the germline V gene are MNHEY and SMNVEV (reference sequence). Trimming removed 5 bases at V and 4 bases at J, with 21 bases between.

The chain has TRBV5-3 and TRBJ2-3, with TRBD2 matching over 11 bases. TRBV5-3 is an ORF, with its function uncertain. The CDR3 length is 18 residues. With 4 bases clipped from V and 3 bases from J, the junction kept 13 bases outside the gene matches. DNA of the CDR3: TGTGCCAGAAGCCCGGGACTAGCGGCCCCGCCCCGGACAGATACGCAGTATTTT. It is translated as CARSPGLAAPPRTDTQYF.

The chain links TRBV30 to TRBJ2-4, with D possibly matching TRBD2 (5 bases). V lost 0 bases, J lost 8 bases, and 23 bases lay in between. CDR1 GTSNPN and CDR2 SVGIG come from the germline V gene (reference sequence). CDR3 length: 17 residues. The CDR3 nucleotides read TGTGCCTGGAGTGTAAGCCGCCGGGGATGGCGGGTAGACATTCAGTACTTC. This translates into CAWSVSRRGWRVDIQYF. The full variable domain, in which reference TRBV30 and TRBJ2-4 provide the parts outside the CDR3, is SQTIHQWPATLVQPVGSPLSLECTVEGTSNPNLYWYRQAAGRGLQLLFYSVGIGQISSEVPQNLSASRPQDRQFILSSKKLLLSDSGFYLCAWSVSRRGWRVDIQYFGAGTRLSVL.

The V call is TRBV6-5, the J call TRBJ2-5; D perhaps matches TRBD1 (7 bases). CDR3 length: 14 residues. Trimming removed 5 bases at V and 5 bases at J, with 15 bases between. The germline CDR1 and CDR2 sequences are MNHEY and SVGAGI. This CDR3 is CASSHGQAGETQYF. The CDR3 DNA sequence: TGTGCCAGCAGTCATGGACAGGCGGGGGAGACCCAGTACTTC.

This chain joins TRBV6-4 and TRBJ2-1, with 8 positions matching TRBD1. The V gene's germline CDR1 is MRHNA and CDR2 SNTAGT. The CDR3 contains 15 residues. The V and J ends lost 3 bases and 4 bases, in that order; junction bases with no gene match: 5. CDR3 bases: TGTGCCAGCAGTGAGGGGACAGGTCCGTACAATGAGCAGTTCTTC. It codes for CASSEGTGPYNEQFF.

This clone was picked up one time. The rearrangement joins TRBV2 to TRBJ2-3; tentatively, D is TRBD2 (7 bases). Between the trimmed V and J ends, which lost 2 bases and 2 bases, there was a span of 17 bases. CDR3 length: 17 residues. Germline V lookup: CDR1 SNHLY, CDR2 FYNNEI. The CDR3 is CASSEYGGGASTDTQYF. CDR3 nucleotides: TGTGCCAGCAGTGAATATGGCGGGGGCGCATCCACAGATACGCAGTATTTT.

The V call is TRBV5-1, the J call TRBJ2-7; D gene unclear. Trimming shortened V by 5 bases and J by 5 bases, and 11 bases separated the two germline ends. Germline CDR1 reads SGHRS; CDR2 reads YFSETQ. The CDR3 length is 12 residues. The CDR3 region is CASRSLENEQYF. Written as DNA, the CDR3 is TGCGCCAGCAGGTCCTTGGAGAACGAGCAGTACTTC.

This clone appeared a few times. The chain combines TRBV5-4 with TRBJ2-7; D ambiguous. Germline V gene data show CDR1 as SGHNT and CDR2 as YYREEE (reference sequence). Trimming took 0 bases from V and 2 from J, leaving 6 bases between them. The CDR3 loop spans 13 amino acids. CDR3 nucleotides: TGTGCCAGCAGCTTGGACAGACCCTACGAGCAGTACTTC. Amino acid sequence: CASSLDRPYEQYF.

This chain links TRBV7-6 with TRBJ1-5; D not certain. The V and J ends lost 5 bases and 1 base respectively, with 15 bases between them. Germline CDR1 SGHVS, CDR2 FNYEAQ. The CDR3 consists of 16 residues. The CDR3 loop reads CASSLQAGPSNQPQHF. CDR3 in DNA: TGTGCCAGCAGCCTCCAAGCGGGCCCGAGCAATCAGCCCCAGCATTTT.